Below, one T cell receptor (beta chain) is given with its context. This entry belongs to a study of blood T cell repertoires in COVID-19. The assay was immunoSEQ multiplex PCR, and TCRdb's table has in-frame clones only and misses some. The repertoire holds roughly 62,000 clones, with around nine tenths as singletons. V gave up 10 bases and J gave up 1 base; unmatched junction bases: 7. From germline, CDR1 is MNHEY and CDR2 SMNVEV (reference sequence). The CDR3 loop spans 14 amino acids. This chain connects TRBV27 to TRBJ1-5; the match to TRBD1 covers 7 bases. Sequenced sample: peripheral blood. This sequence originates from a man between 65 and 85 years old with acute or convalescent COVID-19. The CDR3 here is CATELQGSNQPQHF. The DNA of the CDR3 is TGTGCCACGGAACTACAGGGGAGCAATCAGCCCCAGCATTTT.